These 15 T cell receptor beta chains were all obtained from the same sample, sequenced in a study of radiotherapy plus CTLA-4 blockade in lung cancer. Libraries were prepared by immunoSEQ multiplex PCR; TCRdb keeps only in-frame clonotypes and omits some of them. This table holds about 36,000 clones, around 83% found once. The sample was peripheral blood, taken from a patient treated with radiotherapy plus ipilimumab. Receptors originate from a human donor with non-small cell lung cancer who had stable disease on radiotherapy plus ipilimumab.

V and J are TRBV11-2 and TRBJ2-3; tentative D call: TRBD1 (5 bases). This CDR3 has 15 residues. The germline V gene has CDR1 SGHAT and CDR2 FQNNGV. Trimming shortened V by 0 bases and J by 6 bases, and 13 bases separated the two germline ends. The CDR3 coding sequence is TGTGCCAGCAGCTTAGATATGGGGCTGCAGGATACGCAGTATTTT. Amino acids: CASSLDMGLQDTQYF.

This chain uses TRBV5-1 with TRBJ2-1, with 9 bases lining up with TRBD2. Germline V gene lookup returns CDR1 SGHRS and CDR2 YFSETQ. There are 17 residues in the CDR3. The V segment lost 4 bases and the J segment 4 bases; nucleotides outside the gene matches: 12. The CDR3 DNA follows: TGCGCCAGCAGCGCATCAATAGCTAGCGGGATTTACAATGAGCAGTTCTTC. Amino acid sequence: CASSASIASGIYNEQFF.

This rearrangement joins TRBV9 to TRBJ1-3; 9 nucleotides match TRBD1. J lost 4 bases, V lost 0 bases, and 11 bases had no gene match. The CDR3 covers 18 residues. CDR1 and CDR2 from the germline V gene are SGDLS and YYNGEE. The CDR3 is CASSVEGDRELWGNTIYF. CDR3 DNA: TGTGCCAGCAGCGTAGAAGGGGACAGGGAGCTATGGGGAAACACCATATATTTT.

V is TRBV21-1 and J is TRBJ1-5; the tabulated D call, TRBD1, remains unverified against the DNA. TRBV21-1 is marked as a pseudogene. This CDR3 has 15 amino acids. As DNA, the CDR3 is TGTGCCAGCATCTACACAGGGTTTAGCAATCAGCCCCAGCATTTT. Its protein is CASIYTGFSNQPQHF.

The gene calls are TRBV21-1 and TRBJ1-4. TRBV21-1 is termed a pseudogene. The CDR3 runs 15 residues. CDR3 sequence (DNA): TGTGCCAGCAGCCGTGGGAGACGGCATAATGAAAAACTGTTTTTT. As protein: CASSRGRRHNEKLFF.

This chain links TRBV5-5 with TRBJ2-2, with 8 bases identical to TRBD2. Germline-derived CDR1 and CDR2 are SGHKS and YYEKEE (reference sequence). The ends lost 4 bases at V and 4 bases at J; junction bases unmatched: 6. The CDR3 covers 15 residues. The CDR3 nucleotides are TGTGCCAGCAGCCATAGCGGGGCTACCACCGGGGAGCTGTTTTTT. Translation: CASSHSGATTGELFF.

V gene TRBV19 combines with J gene TRBJ2-5; TRBD1 is a possible D gene (6 bases). Trimming cost V 8 bases and J 2 bases, with 18 bases left between them. The germline V gene has CDR1 LNHDA and CDR2 SQIVND (reference sequence). The CDR3 runs to 15 residues. CDR3 bases: TGTGCCAGTTCGGCCGTGACAGGAACGCAAGAGACCCAGTACTTC. It is translated as CASSAVTGTQETQYF.

This sequence joins TRBV10-3 and TRBJ2-7; 9 bases are shared with TRBD1. Germline V CDR1 and CDR2: ENHRY, SYGVKD. J gave up 6 bases and V 0 bases, and 3 bases lay outside the gene matches. This CDR3 contains 14 residues. The CDR3 sequence: CAISESPDRGEQYF. The CDR3, as DNA: TGTGCCATCAGTGAGTCCCCGGACAGGGGCGAGCAGTACTTC.

This clone appeared a few times. The rearrangement joins TRBV4-3 to TRBJ1-1; D not resolved. V shed 1 base and J shed 1 base, with 10 bases lying between them. CDR3 length equals 15 residues. Germline assignment: CDR1 LGHNA and CDR2 YSLEER. The CDR3 DNA reads as TGCGCCAGCAGCCAAGCCCCCCGGGAGAACACTGAAGCTTTCTTT. Its translation: CASSQAPRENTEAFF.

The gene calls are TRBV28 and TRBJ1-4; 9 bases line up with TRBD1. This CDR3 spans 15 amino acids. V lost 6 bases, J lost 4 bases, and 6 bases stayed unmatched. CDR1 is MDHEN, CDR2 SYDVKM, per germline. The CDR3, as DNA: TGTGCCAGCAGCCTGGGGGGACAGGGTAATGAAAAACTGTTTTTT. Protein sequence: CASSLGGQGNEKLFF.

The rearrangement links TRBV15 to TRBJ1-3, with 9 bases identical to TRBD1. Germline CDR1 and CDR2: LNHNV and YYDKDF (reference sequence). The CDR3 is 15 residues long. V gave up 3 bases and J gave up 1 base; unmatched junction bases: 1. CDR3 sequence: CATSRGQGSGNTIYF. The CDR3 DNA is TGTGCCACCAGCAGGGGACAGGGTTCTGGAAACACCATATATTTT.

The chain carries TRBV5-4 and TRBJ2-3, with 10 bases that match TRBD2. V dropped 8 bases and J dropped 0; count of bases not matched to a gene: 3. Germline V gives CDR1 SGHNT, CDR2 YYREEE (reference sequence). The CDR3 extends over 14 amino acids. In nucleotides, the CDR3 is TGTGCCAGTCGGACTAGCGGTAGCACAGATACGCAGTATTTT. This translates into CASRTSGSTDTQYF.

On this clone itself: The junction departs from the called germline gene at one end, perhaps through a read error. The V and J genes are TRBV18 and TRBJ1-5; D gene unclear. The CDR3 contains 15 residues. Looked up from germline, CDR1 is KGHSH and CDR2 is LQKENI. The CDR3 reads CTSSPPGAGAQPQHF. The CDR3 coding sequence is TGTACCAGCTCACCACCAGGAGCTGGCGCTCAGCCCCAGCATTTT.

This CDR3 is CASSQAPGTGNYEQYF. The CDR3 coding sequence is TGCGCCAGCAGCCAAGCTCCCGGGACAGGGAACTACGAGCAGTACTTC. The rearrangement joins TRBV4-1 to TRBJ2-7, with TRBD1 matching 9 bases. V shed 1 base and J 3 bases; nucleotides not matched to a gene: 7. This CDR3 spans 16 amino acids. Germline CDR1 and CDR2: MGHRA and YSYEKL.

The V call is TRBV4-1, the J call TRBJ1-6; D is undetermined. Germline V gene sequence: CDR1 MGHRA, CDR2 YSYEKL. The CDR3 covers 17 residues. V was pared by 0 bases and J by 0 bases, with 9 bases between. The CDR3 DNA reads TGCGCCAGCAGCCAAGATCGTATTAGCTCCTATAATTCACCCCTCCACTTT. It encodes CASSQDRISSYNSPLHF.